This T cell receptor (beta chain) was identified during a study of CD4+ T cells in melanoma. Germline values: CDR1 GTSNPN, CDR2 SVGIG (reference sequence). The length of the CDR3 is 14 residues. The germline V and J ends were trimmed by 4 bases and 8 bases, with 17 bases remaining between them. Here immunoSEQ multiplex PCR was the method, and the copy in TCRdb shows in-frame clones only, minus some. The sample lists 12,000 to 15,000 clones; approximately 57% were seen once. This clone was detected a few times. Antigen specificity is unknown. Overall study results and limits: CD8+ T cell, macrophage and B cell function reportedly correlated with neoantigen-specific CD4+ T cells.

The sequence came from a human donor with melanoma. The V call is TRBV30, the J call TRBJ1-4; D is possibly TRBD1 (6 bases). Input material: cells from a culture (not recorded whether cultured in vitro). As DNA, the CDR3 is TGTGCCTGGAATCAGGGGAGTCCTAGAGAAAAACTGTTTTTT. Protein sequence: CAWNQGSPREKLFF.